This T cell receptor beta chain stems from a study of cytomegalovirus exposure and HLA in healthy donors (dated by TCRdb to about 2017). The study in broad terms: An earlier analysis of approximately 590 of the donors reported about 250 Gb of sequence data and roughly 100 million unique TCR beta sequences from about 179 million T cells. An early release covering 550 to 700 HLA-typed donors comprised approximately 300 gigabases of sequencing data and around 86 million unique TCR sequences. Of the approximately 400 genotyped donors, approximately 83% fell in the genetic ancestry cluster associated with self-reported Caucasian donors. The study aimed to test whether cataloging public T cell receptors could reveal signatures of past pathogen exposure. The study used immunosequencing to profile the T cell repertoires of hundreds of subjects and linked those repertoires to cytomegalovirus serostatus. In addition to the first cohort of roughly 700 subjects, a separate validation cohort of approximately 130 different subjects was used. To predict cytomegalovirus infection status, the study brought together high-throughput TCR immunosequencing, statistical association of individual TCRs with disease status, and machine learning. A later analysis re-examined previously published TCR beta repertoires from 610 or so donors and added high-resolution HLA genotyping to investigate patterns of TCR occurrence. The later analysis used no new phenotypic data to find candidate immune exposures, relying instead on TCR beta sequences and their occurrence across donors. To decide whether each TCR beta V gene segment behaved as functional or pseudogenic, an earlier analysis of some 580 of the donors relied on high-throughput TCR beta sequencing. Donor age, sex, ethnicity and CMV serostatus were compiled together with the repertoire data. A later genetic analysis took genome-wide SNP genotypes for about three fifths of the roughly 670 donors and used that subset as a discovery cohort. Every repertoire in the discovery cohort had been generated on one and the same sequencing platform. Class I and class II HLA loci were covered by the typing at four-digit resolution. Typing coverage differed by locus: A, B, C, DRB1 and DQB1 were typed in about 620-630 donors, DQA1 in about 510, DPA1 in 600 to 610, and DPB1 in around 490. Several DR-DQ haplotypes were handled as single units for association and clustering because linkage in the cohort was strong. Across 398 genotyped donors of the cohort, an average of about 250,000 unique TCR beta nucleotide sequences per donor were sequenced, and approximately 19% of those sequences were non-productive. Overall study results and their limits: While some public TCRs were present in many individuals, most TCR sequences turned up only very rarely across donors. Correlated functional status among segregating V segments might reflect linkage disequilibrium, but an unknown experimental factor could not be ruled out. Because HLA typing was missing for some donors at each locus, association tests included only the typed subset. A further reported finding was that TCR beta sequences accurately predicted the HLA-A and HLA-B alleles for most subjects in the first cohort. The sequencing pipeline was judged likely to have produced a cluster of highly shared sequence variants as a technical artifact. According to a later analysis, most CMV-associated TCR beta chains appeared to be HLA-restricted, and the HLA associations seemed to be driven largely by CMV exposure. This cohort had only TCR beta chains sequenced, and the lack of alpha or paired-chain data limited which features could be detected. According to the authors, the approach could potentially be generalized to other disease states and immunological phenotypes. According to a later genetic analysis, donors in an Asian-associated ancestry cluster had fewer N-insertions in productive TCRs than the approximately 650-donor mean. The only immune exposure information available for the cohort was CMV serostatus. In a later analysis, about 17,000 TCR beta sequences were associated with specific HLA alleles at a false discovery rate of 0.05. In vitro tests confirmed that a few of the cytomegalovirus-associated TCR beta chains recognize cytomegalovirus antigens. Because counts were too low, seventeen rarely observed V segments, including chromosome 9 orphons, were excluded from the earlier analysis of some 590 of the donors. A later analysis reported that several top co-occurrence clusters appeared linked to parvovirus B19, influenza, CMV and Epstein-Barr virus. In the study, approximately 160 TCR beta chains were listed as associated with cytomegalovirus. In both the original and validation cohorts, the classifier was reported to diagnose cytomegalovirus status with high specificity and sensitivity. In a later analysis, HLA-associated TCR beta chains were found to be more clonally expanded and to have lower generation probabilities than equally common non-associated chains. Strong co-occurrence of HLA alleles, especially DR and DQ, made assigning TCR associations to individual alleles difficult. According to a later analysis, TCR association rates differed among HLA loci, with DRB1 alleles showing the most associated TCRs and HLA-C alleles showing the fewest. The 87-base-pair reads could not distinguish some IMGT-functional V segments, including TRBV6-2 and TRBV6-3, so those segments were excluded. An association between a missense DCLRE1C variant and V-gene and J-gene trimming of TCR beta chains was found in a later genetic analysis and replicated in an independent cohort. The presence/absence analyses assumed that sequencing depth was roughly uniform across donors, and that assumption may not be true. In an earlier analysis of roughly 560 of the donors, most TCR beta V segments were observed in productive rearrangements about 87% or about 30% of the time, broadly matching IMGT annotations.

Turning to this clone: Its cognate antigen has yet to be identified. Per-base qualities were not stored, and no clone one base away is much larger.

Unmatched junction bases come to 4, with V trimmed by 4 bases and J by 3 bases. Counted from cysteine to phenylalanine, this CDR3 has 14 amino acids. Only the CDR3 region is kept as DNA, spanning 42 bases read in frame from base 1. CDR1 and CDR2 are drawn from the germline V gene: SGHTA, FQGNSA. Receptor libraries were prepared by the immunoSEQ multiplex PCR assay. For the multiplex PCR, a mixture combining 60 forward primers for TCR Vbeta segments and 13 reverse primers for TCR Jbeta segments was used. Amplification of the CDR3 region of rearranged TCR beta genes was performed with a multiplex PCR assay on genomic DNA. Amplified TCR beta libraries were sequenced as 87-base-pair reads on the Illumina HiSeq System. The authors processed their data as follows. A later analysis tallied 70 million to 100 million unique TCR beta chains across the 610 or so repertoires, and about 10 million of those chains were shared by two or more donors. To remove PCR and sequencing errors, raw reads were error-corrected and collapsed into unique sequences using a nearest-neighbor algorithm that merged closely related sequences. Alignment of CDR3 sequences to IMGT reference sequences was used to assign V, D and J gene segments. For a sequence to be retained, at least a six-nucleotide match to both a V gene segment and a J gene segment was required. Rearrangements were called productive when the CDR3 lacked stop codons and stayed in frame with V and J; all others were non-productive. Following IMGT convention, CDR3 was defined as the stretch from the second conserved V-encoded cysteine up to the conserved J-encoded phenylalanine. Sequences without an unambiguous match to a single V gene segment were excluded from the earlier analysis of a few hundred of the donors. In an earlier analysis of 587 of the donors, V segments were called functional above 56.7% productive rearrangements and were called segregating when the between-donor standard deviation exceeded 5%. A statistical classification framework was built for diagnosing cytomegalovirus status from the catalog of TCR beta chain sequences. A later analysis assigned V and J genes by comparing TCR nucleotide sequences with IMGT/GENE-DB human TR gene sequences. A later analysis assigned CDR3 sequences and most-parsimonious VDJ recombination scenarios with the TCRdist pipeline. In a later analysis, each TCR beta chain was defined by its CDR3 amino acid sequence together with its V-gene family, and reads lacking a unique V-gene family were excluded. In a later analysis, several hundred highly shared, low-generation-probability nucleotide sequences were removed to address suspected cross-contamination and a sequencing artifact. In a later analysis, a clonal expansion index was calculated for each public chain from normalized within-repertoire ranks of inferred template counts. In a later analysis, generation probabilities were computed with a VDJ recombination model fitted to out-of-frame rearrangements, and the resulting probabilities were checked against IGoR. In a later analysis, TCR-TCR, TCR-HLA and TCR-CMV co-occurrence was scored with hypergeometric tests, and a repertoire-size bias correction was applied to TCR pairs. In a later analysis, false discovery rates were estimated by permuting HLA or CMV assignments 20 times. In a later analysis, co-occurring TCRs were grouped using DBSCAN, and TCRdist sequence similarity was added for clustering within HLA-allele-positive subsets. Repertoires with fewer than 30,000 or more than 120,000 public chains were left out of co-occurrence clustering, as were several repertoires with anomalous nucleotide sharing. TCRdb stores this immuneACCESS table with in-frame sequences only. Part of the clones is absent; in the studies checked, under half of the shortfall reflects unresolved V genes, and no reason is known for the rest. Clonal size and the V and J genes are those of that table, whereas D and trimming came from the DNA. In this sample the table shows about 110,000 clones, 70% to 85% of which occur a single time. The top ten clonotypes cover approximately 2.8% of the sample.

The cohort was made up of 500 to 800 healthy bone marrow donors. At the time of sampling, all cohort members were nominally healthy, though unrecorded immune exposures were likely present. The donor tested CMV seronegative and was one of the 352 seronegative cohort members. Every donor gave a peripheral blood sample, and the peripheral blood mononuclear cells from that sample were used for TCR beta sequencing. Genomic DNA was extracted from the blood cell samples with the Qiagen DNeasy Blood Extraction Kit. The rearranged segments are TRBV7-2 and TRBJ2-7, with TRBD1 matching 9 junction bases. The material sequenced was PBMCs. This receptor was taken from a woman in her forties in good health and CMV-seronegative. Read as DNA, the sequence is TGTGCCAGCAGCTCACAGACAGGGGGCTACGAGCAGTACTTC. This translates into CASSSQTGGYEQYF.